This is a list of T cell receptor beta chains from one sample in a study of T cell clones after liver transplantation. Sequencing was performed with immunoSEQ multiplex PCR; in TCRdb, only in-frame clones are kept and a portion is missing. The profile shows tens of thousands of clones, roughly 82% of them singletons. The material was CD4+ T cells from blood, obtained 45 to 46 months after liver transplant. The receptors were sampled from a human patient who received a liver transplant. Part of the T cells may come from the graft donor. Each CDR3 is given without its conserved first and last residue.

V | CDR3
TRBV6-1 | ATSKNRVGEQY
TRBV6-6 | ASSSLAGGTDTQY
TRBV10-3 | AISESTGEGYGYT
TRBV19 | ASSIWGPPLMGYT
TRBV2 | ASISSGRVYEQY
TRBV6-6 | ASSYRPGTGSGELF
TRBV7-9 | ASSQSWGTGGYEQY
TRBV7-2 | ASSFGAGLAVVEQY
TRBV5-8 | ASSSADRGHNQPQH
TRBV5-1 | ASSPGTRGDEQF
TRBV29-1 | SVEGGPTSYNEQF
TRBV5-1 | ASSLDRSGYT
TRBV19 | ASSPGGSGANVLT
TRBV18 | ASSPPGLAPHEQF
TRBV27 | ASSPRGLAGLETQY
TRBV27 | ASSSLTELTYEQY
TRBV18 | ASSRDTSYNEQF
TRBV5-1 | ASSLVGTGGAEQY
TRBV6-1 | ASSVNLRTGYGYT
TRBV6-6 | ASRPNRGVATEAF
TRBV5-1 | ASSLGRGHNEQF
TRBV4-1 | ASSPVGRDSAYEQY